Sequencing of this TCR beta chain was carried out in a study of CD8 T cells in ankylosing spondylitis. Whole-study findings and limits: Matched ankylosing spondylitis synovial fluid reportedly contained a significantly enriched population of disease-linked clones. Reactive arthritis synovial fluid and blood were previously reported to contain some motif variants. A TCR beta motif of eight or nine highly homologous variants seemed to mark ankylosing spondylitis blood.

V was clipped by 0 bases and J by 6 bases; unmatched bases: 1. CDR1 and CDR2 (germline): GTSNPN, SVGIG (reference sequence). The CDR3 is 13 amino acids. Quantitative molecular-barcoded 5'-RACE generated the TCR beta libraries. TCRdb re-derived calls from the 5' RACE reads in MiXCR, one entry per CDR3 protein. Of more than 35,000 distinct CDR3 sequences in the sample, 4.5% to 6% are singletons; the top ten hold about 12%. Many counts were recorded for this clonotype. The antigen remains unidentified. The TCR was taken from a male donor with ankylosing spondylitis or in good health (not recorded which). V and J are TRBV30 and TRBJ2-4; the match to TRBD1 covers 8 bases. Sequencing was carried out using blood, either unsorted or a sorted T cell fraction (not recorded which). The CDR3 region has the DNA TGTGCCTGGAGTGTCCAGGGGGCAAACATTCAGTACTTC. Residues: CAWSVQGANIQYF.